The clone carrying this T cell receptor (beta chain) was detected many times. The antigen is undetermined. TCRdb passed the reads through MiXCR, listing each CDR3 protein once. The sample consists of about 80,000 distinct CDR3 sequences, 3.7% of them appearing once. The sample originates from a study of T cell repertoires in cytomegalovirus infection. Study at large: CMV infection and matching HLA type were both indicated by public TCR beta signatures. Study-wide findings and caveats: Based on cumulative public TCR beta family frequency, carriers of CMV plus the relevant HLA were identified. It was HLA-C-restricted CMV-specific TCR beta clonotypes that dominated the response ex vivo.

Germline V gene data show CDR1 as MNHEY and CDR2 as SVGAGI. Trimming removed 2 bases from V and 3 bases from J, with 22 bases in between. This CDR3 contains 18 residues. The TCR sequence derives from a human donor in good health (CMV status not recorded). Some clones in this sample may be carry-over from other donors' samples. The sequenced sample was PBMCs. V and J are TRBV6-5 and TRBJ1-2; D is possibly TRBD1 (6 bases). In DNA, the CDR3 is TGTGCCAGCAGTTACGGGCCATTCTCGGGGGGCGAGGACTATGGCTACACCTTC. This translates into CASSYGPFSGGEDYGYTF.